This TCR beta chain was retrieved from a study of CD8+ T cells in alopecia areata. With regard to this clone: Its matching antigen is unknown. The same CDR3 can be traced to other DNA sequences in this sample.

The treatment denotes: oral pan-JAK inhibitor, 5-10 mg twice daily. This CDR3 comprises 14 residues. Losses at the gene ends were 4 bases for V and 2 bases for J; bases not matched to a gene: 3. From germline, CDR1 is SGDLS and CDR2 YYNGEE. Regarding the study as a whole: On tofacitinib, scalp and blood still held many of the expanded lesional clones. Higher clonality and more expanded CD8+ clones appeared in lesional than normal scalp.

RNA, once extracted, was reverse transcribed into cDNA for use as the sequencing template. TCRdb keeps only in-frame clones here, not all; method: immunoSEQ multiplex PCR. This table has 120,000 or so clones, over 60% appearing once. This TCR came from a human donor with alopecia areata. The material sequenced was CD4+ T cells sorted from blood, taken at week 4, from a patient treated with tofacitinib. The chain uses TRBV9 and TRBJ2-5; 9 bases agree with TRBD2. CDR3 in amino acids: CASSPTSGQETQYF. The DNA of the CDR3 is TGTGCCAGCAGCCCTACTAGCGGGCAAGAGACCCAGTACTTC.